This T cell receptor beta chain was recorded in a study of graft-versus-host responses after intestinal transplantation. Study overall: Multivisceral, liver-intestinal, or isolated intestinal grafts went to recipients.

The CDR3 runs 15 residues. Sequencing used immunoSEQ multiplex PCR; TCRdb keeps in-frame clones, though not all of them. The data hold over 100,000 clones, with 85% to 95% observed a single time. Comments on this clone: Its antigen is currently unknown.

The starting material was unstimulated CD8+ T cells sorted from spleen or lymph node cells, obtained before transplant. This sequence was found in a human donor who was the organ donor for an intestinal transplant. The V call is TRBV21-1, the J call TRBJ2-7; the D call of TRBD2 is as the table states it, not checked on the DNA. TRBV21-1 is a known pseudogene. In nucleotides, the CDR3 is TGTGCCAGCAGATGGGGATCGAGGGTTTCCTACGAGCAGTACTTC. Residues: CASRWGSRVSYEQYF.